The clone carrying this TCR beta chain was seen many times. As yet, its antigen is unknown. Coverage ceases 3 residues before the CDR3 finishes, and the germline J gene fills in the end. These data are taken from a study of T cell clonality in common variable immunodeficiency. Study-wide results and caveats: Fewer TCRbeta clones were shared among CVID subjects than controls.

Germline CDR1 is SGHTA and CDR2 is FQGNSA. The V gene lost 1 base and the J gene lost 5 bases, with 5 bases spanning the gap. CDR3 length equals 12 residues. Using immunoSEQ multiplex PCR, the repertoire was profiled, and TCRdb retains in-frame clones only, with some absent. This sample carries about 42,000 clones, none of them present only once. The rearrangement joins TRBV7-2 to TRBJ2-5; D uncertain. The receptor comes from a person aged 18 to 75 in good health. The specimen sequenced was peripheral blood mononuclear cells. The CDR3 DNA, read in part, is TGTGCCAGCAGCTTAGGGCAGGAGACC. The encoded protein is CASSLGQET. The whole CDR3 sequence is CASSLGQETQYF.